This TCR beta chain is from a study of human T cells and chemical hapten exposure (dated by TCRdb to about 2021). A note on the overall study: For sensitization, 2% DPC in acetone was applied to a roughly 2 cm by roughly 2 cm area of upper inner arm skin. Throughout the roughly 24-week study period, patients were also given weekly therapeutic DPC doses on the scalp. Patch testing was done on the upper back using Finn chambers containing 0.01% DPC, and results were scored after 6 days according to International Contact Dermatitis Research Group standards. Most of the patients in the cohort were female, and the cohort covered alopecia areata with under or over 50% scalp involvement, alopecia totalis and alopecia universalis. Libraries were combined into a pool for sequencing, and differences in TCR yield between samples came mainly from small differences in library volumes within the pool. Peripheral blood TCR repertoire changes were tracked in vivo in alopecia patients during primary and secondary sensitization to the hapten diphenylcyclopropenone (DPC). Blood was sampled from patients pre-sensitization (week 0) and at 2, 6 and about 24 weeks after DPC sensitization. Twenty-nine alopecia patients provided blood for TCR sequencing at one to four time points (pre-sensitization, 2, 6 and 24 weeks).

Reading from cysteine to phenylalanine, the CDR3 counts 15 amino acids. Here the CDR3 DNA is all that survives: 45 bases in frame from base 1. Looking up the germline V gene yields CDR1 MNHEY and CDR2 SVGAGI. Summary of the overall study and its limitations: The number of TCRs above 1 in 1000 frequency did not change with DPC sensitization; there was no evidence of global repertoire structure alterations. Repeated subsampling changed both the strength of the expansion versus patch-test correlation and the threshold at which the correlation became significant. Because every patient had alopecia, a presumed autoimmune disease, the patients' immune response might differ from that of healthy individuals. Patch test score correlated positively with the number of PT1 expanded TCRs, reaching significance at thresholds 8, 16 and 32 but not at 4. Expanded TCRs formed significantly more large CDR3 similarity clusters than pre-sensitization or healthy control sets, consistent with antigen-driven responses.

Library generation was performed with RACE. Sequenced using a NextSeq 500. During library preparation, unique molecular identifiers were attached to individual cDNA molecules so that TCRs could be counted in a quantitative, reproducible way. Each blood RNA sample was used to sequence both TCR alpha and TCR beta chains. Per the original workflow: Samples had a median of about 96,000 TCRs, with a range from about 23,224 to 750,000. The Decombinator software suite was used to annotate V, J and CDR3 in the TCR reads. For PS versus PT1 abundance plots, all samples were subsampled to the same number of TCRs (28,000). TCRs were defined as expanded if absent before sensitization and observed at least eight times at the 2-week time point. Using fastp at Q25 and MiXCR, TCRdb reprocessed the public reads and kept productive beta chains. Rows matching on CDR3 protein sequence are summarized as one entry with the most common DNA and genes. What appears here as the V and J calls and clone size reflects TCRdb's work, not the paper's. Recorded for this sample are around 360,000 distinct CDR3 sequences; about 6% of them occurred a single time. The ten most abundant clones make up over 5.5% of the sample.

The time point label, as the study defines it: patch test 2, 6 weeks after DPC sensitization. The label giving this sample's treatment or condition can be read as: therapeutic diphenylcyclopropenone sensitization with weekly scalp DPC. At each patch-test visit, blood was drawn before the patch test was applied. To be eligible, patients had to be aged 18 to 70, diagnosed with alopecia and judged suitable for DPC therapy, while pregnant patients were excluded. Total RNA was extracted from unfractionated whole blood that had been collected in Tempus Blood RNA tubes. Notes on this clonotype: It has no known antigen specificity. Relative to the germline gene, one junction end is altered; a read error may explain this.

This clonotype was obtained from a woman aged 18-29 years with alopecia areata. Some clones in this sample may be carry-over from other donors' samples. Here the sequenced sample was whole blood, taken in connection with sensitization to the hapten diphenylcyclopropenone (DPC). The V and J genes are TRBV6-5 and TRBJ2-3, with TRBD2 matching 7 junction bases. The CDR3 reads CASSYGGGGPETQYF. Read as DNA, the sequence is TGTGCCAGCAGTTACGGCGGGGGAGGCCCAGAAACGCAGTATTTT.